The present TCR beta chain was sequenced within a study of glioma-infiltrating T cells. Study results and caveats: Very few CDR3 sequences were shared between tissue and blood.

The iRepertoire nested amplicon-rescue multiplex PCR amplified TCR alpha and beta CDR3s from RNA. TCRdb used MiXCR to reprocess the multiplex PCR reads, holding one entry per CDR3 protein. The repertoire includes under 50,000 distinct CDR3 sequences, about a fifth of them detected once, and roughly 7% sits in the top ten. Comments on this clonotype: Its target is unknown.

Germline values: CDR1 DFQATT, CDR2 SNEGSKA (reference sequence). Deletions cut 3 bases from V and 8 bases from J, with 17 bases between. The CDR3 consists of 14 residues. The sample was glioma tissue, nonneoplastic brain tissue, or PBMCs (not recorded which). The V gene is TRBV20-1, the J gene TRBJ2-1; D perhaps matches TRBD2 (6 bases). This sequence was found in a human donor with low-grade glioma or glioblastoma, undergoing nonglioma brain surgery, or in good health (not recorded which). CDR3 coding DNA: TGCAGTGCTAGTCATAGCGGAAATGCTGATGAGCAGTTCTTC. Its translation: CSASHSGNADEQFF.